This T cell receptor beta chain was identified during a study of spatial heterogeneity in lung cancer. As for the study in general: Alpha-chain sequences were consistently detected in smaller numbers than beta-chain sequences. Every unique TCR and UMI combination, on average, appeared more than ten times in raw reads.

Documented time point: blood at routine non-recurrence follow-up after resection. Researchers sequenced whole RNA taken from tumor, nontumor lung or frozen PBMC without sorting. General observations from the study: Compared with follow-up, resection was when ubiquitous expanded tumor TCRs appeared in blood more.

With 6 bases clipped from V and 2 bases from J, the junction kept 13 bases outside the gene matches. CDR1 is MNHEY, CDR2 SVGEGT, per germline. There are 18 residues in the CDR3. This clonotype was counted between two and nine times. Antigen specificity is unknown. TCRdb re-called the 5' RACE reads through MiXCR, storing one row per CDR3 protein. The sample lists more than 25,000 distinct CDR3 sequences, over 5% seen once, with 20% to 30% in the top ten. The material sequenced was PBMCs, taken at follow-up. The chain is built from TRBV6-2 or TRBV6-3 and TRBJ2-4; TRBD2 matches 10 bases. This clonotype was sampled from a female donor with early-stage non-small cell lung cancer. CDR3: CASSPPSGGASTKNIQYF. CDR3 DNA sequence: TGTGCCAGCAGCCCCCCCAGCGGGGGGGCCTCCACCAAAAACATTCAGTACTTC.